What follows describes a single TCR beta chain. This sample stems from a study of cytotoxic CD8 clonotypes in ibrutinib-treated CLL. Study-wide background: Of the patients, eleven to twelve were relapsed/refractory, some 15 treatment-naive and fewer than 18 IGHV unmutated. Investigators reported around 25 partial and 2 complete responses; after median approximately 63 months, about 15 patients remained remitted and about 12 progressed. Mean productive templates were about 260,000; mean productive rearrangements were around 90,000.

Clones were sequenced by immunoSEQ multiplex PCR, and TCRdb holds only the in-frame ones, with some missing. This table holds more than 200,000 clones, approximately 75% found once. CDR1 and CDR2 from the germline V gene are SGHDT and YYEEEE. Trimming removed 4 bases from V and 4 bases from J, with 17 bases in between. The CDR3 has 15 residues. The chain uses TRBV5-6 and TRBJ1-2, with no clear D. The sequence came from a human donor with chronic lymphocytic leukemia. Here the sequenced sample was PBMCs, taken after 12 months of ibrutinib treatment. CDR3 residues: CASSPVRGRSYGYTF. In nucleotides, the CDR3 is TGTGCCAGCAGCCCGGTGCGGGGTAGGAGCTATGGCTACACCTTC.